Given below is one TCR beta chain in context. Profiled with immunoSEQ multiplex PCR; TCRdb holds only in-frame clones, not every one. The sample contains 95,000 to 130,000 clones, about 90% of which appear only once. This sample is drawn from a study of T cell responses to AZD1222 COVID-19 vaccine. Per germline, CDR1 LNHDA and CDR2 SQIVND (reference sequence). Trimming took off 5 bases at V and 3 bases at J, with 10 bases between the two ends. CDR3 length equals 14 residues. J is TRBJ1-4 and V is TRBV19; no clear D gene. This receptor was taken from an adult who received the AZD1222 COVID-19 vaccine. The source material was peripheral blood, sampled 28 days after the second AZD1222 dose. CDR3 sequence (DNA): TGTGCCAGTAGTCCCGACGGGGCTAATGAAAAACTGTTTTTT. Translation gives CASSPDGANEKLFF.